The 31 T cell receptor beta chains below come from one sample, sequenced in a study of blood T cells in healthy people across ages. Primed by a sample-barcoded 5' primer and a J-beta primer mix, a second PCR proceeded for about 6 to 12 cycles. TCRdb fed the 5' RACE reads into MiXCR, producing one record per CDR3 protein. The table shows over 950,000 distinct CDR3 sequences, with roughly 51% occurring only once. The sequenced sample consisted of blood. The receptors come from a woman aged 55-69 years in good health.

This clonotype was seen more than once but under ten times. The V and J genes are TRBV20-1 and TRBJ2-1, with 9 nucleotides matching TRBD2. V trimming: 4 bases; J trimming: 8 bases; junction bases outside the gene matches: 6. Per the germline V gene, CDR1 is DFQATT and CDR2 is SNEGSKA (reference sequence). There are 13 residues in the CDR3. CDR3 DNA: TGCAGTGCTACCCCTAGCGGGACGTATGAGCAGTTCTTC. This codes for CSATPSGTYEQFF.

The DNA of the CDR3 is TGTGCCAGCAGTTTTGGGTCGGGAGTGAACGAGCAGTACTTC. It specifies CASSFGSGVNEQYF. The chain combines TRBV28 with TRBJ2-7, with D possibly TRBD2 on 6 matching bases. Per the germline V gene, CDR1 is MDHEN and CDR2 is SYDVKM. Trimming stripped 3 bases from V and 5 bases from J, with 14 bases between. The CDR3 consists of 14 residues.

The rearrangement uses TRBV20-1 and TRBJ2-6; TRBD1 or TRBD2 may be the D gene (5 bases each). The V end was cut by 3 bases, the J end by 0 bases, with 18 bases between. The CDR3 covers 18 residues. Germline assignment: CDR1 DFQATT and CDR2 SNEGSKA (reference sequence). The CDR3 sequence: CSASFPPGTLSGANVLTF. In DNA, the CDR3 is TGCAGTGCTAGTTTCCCTCCCGGGACCCTCTCTGGGGCCAACGTCCTGACTTTC.

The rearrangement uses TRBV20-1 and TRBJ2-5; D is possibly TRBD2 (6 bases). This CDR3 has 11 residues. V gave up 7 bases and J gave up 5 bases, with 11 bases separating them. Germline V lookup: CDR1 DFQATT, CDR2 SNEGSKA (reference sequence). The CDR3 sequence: CSVPRGETQYF. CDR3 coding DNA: TGCAGTGTACCCCGGGGGGAGACCCAGTACTTC.

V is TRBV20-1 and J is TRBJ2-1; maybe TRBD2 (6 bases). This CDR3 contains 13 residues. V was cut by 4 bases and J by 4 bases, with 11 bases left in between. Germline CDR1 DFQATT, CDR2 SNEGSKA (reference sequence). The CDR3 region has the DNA TGCAGTGCTACGGGGCTAGCGTACAATGAGCAGTTCTTC. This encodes CSATGLAYNEQFF.

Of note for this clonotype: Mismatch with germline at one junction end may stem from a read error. For the CDR3, the DNA is TGCAGTGCTGGAGATCCAGTAGACGGTGGATATTCACCCCTCCACTTT. Protein sequence: CSAGDPVDGGYSPLHF. The genes are TRBV20-1 and TRBJ1-6; D gene ambiguous. Germline loops: CDR1 DFQATT, CDR2 SNEGSKA (reference sequence). The CDR3 runs to 16 residues.

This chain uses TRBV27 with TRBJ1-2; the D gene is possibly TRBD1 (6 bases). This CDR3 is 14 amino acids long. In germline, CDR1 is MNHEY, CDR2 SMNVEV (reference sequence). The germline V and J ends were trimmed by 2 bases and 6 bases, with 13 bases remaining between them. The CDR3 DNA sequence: TGTGCCAGCAGTTTAGATAACAGGGCGAATGGCTACACCTTC. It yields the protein CASSLDNRANGYTF.

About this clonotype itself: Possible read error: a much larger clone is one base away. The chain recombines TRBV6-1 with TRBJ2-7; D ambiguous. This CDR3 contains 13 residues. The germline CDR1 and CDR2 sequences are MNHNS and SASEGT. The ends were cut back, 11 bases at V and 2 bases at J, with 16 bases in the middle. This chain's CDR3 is CAARPVAAYEQYF. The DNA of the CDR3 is TGTGCCGCCCGGCCTGTGGCGGCCTACGAGCAGTACTTC.

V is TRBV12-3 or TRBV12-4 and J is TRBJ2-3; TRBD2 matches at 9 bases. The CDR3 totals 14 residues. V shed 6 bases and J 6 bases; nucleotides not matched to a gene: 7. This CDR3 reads CASSVAGASDTQYF. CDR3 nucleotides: TGTGCCAGCAGCGTAGCGGGAGCGAGTGATACGCAGTATTTT.

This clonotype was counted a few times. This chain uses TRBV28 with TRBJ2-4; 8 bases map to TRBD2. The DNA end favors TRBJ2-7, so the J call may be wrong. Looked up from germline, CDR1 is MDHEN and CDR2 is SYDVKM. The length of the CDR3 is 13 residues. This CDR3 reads CASREGGFYEQYF. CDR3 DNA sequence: TGTGCCAGCCGGGAGGGAGGGTTCTACGAGCAGTACTTC.

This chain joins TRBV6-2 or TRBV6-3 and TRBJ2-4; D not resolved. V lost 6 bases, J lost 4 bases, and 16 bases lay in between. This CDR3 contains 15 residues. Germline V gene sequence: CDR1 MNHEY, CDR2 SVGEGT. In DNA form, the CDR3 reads TGTGCCAGCAGCCCCCTCGGCGAGGCAAAAAACATTCAGTACTTC. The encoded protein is CASSPLGEAKNIQYF.

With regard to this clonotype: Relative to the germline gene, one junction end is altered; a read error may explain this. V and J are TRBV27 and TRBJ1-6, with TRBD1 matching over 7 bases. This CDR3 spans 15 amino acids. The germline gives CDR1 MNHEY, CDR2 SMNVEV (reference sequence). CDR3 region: CASSLWGTANSPLHF. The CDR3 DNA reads TGTGCCAGTAGTTTATGGGGGACAGCAAATTCACCCCTCCACTTT.

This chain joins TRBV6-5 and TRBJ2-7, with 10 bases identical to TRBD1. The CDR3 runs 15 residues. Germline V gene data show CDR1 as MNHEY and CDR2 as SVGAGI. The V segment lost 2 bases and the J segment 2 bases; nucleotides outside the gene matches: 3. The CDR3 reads CASSYRTGGPYEQYF. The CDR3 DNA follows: TGTGCCAGCAGTTACCGGACAGGGGGACCCTACGAGCAGTACTTC.

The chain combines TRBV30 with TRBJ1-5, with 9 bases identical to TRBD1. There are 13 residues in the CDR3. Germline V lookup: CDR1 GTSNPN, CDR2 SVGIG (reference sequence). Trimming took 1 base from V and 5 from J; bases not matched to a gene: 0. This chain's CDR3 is CAWSGTGDQPQHF. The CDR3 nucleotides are TGTGCCTGGAGTGGGACAGGGGATCAGCCCCAGCATTTT. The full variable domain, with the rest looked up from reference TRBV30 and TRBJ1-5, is SQTIHQWPATLVQPVGSPLSLECTVEGTSNPNLYWYRQAAGRGLQLLFYSVGIGQISSEVPQNLSASRPQDRQFILSSKKLLLSDSGFYLCAWSGTGDQPQHFGDGTRLSIL.

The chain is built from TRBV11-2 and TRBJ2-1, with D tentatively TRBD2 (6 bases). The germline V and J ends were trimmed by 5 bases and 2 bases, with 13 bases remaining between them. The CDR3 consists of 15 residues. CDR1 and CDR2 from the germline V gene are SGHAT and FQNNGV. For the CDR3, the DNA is TGTGCCAGCAGCGGGAGCGGGCGAGCCTACAATGAGCAGTTCTTC. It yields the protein CASSGSGRAYNEQFF.

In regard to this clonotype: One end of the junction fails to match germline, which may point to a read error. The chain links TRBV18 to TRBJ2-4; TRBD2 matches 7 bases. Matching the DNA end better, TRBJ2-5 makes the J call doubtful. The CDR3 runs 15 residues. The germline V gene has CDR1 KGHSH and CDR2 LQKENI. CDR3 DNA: TGTGCCAGCTCGCCACCGTCTAGCGGTTCGGGGACCCAGTACTTC. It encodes CASSPPSSGSGTQYF.

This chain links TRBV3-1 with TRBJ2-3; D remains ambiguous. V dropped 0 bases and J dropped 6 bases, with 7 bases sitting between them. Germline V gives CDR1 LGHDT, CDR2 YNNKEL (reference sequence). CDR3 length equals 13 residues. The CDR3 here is CASSQENEDTQYF. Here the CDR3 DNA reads TGTGCCAGCAGCCAAGAAAATGAGGATACGCAGTATTTT.

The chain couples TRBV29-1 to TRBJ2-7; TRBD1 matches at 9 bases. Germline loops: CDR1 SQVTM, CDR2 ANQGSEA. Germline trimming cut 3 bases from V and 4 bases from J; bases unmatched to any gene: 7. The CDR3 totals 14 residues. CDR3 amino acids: CSVDLTGTGYEQYF. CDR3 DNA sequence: TGCAGCGTTGACTTAACGGGGACAGGGTACGAGCAGTACTTC.

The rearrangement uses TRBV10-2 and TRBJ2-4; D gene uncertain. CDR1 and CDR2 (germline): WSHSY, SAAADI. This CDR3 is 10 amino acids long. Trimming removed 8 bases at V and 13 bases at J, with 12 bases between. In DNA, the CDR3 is TGCGCCAGCCGAGACTTTGAGCAGTACTTC. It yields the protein CASRDFEQYF.

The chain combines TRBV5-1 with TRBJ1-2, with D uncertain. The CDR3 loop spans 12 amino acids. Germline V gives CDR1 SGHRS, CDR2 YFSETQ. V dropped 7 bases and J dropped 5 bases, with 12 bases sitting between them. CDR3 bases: TGCGCCAGCCATACCCGGGGATATGGCTACACCTTC. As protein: CASHTRGYGYTF.

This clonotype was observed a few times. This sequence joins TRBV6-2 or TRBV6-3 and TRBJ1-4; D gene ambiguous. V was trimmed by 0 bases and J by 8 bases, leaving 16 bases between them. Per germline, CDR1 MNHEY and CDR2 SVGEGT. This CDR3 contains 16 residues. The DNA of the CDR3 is TGTGCCAGCAGTTACTCCCGGACCCCCGACCGGGAAAAACTGTTTTTT. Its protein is CASSYSRTPDREKLFF.

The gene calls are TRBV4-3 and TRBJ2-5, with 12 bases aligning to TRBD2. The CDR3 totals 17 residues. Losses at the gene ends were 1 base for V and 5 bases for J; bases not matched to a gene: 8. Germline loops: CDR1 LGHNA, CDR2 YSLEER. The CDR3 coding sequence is TGCGCCAGCAGCCAAGTGGCTAGCGGGAGGGCCGGGGAGACCCAGTACTTC. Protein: CASSQVASGRAGETQYF.

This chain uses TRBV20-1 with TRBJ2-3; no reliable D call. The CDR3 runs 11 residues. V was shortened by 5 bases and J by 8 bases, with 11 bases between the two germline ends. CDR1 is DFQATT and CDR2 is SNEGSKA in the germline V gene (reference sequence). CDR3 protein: CSASGPSTQYF. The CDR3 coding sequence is TGCAGTGCTTCCGGACCGAGTACGCAGTATTTT.

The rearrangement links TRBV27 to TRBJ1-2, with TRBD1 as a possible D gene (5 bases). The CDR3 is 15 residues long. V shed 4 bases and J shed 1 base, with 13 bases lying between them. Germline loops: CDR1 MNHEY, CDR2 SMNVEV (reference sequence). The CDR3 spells CASSSLREFNYGYTF. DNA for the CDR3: TGTGCCAGCAGTTCTCTCAGGGAATTTAACTATGGCTACACCTTC.

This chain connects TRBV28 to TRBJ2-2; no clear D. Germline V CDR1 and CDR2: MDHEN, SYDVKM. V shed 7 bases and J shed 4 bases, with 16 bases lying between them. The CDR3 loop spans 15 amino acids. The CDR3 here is CASTSSIGGTGELFF. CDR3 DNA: TGTGCCAGCACCTCTAGTATCGGTGGCACCGGGGAGCTGTTTTTT.

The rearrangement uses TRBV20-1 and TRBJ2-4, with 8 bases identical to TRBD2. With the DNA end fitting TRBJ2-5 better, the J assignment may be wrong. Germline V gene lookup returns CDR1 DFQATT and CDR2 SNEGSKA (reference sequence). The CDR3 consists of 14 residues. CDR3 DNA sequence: TGCAGTGCTAGAGATGGTAGCGGGACCGAGACCCAGTACTTC. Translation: CSARDGSGTETQYF.

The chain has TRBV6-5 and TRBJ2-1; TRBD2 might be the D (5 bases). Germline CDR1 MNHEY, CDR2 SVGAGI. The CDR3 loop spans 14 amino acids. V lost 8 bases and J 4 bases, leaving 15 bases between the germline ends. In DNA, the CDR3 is TGTGCCAGCGGATGGGCGGGTAGTTACAATGAGCAGTTCTTC. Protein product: CASGWAGSYNEQFF.

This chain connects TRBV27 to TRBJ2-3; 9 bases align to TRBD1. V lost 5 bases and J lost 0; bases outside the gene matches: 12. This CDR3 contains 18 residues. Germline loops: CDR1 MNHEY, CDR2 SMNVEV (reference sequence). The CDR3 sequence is CASSPLFRDRDSTDTQYF. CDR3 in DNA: TGTGCCAGCAGTCCTCTATTCCGGGACAGGGATAGCACAGATACGCAGTATTTT.

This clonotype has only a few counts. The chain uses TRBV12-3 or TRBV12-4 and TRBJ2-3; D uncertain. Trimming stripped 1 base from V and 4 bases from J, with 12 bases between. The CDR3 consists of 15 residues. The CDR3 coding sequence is TGTGCCAGCAGTTTAGGGCGGTGGGGTGCAGATACGCAGTATTTT. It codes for CASSLGRWGADTQYF.

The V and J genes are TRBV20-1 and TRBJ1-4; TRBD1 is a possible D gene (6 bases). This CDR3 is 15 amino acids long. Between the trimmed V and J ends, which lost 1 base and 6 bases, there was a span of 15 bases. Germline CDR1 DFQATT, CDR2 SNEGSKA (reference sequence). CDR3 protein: CSARGRRGFDEKLFF. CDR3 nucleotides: TGCAGTGCTAGAGGTCGCAGGGGTTTTGATGAAAAACTGTTTTTT.

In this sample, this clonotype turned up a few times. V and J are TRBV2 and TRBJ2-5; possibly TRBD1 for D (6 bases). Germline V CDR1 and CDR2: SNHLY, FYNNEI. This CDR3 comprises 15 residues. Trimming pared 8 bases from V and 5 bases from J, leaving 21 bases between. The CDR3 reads CASGSQQGNSETQYF. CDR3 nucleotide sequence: TGTGCCAGCGGATCCCAACAGGGAAACTCGGAGACCCAGTACTTC.